This entry lists 7 T cell receptor beta chains sequenced from one sample in a study of blood T cell repertoires in COVID-19. TCRdb's table, derived via immunoSEQ multiplex PCR, lists solely in-frame clones and lacks some. The data show under 300,000 clones, around 87% seen once. Material for sequencing was peripheral blood. The receptors were gathered from a woman aged 70 to 79 with active or convalescent COVID-19.

This chain connects TRBV5-1 to TRBJ1-1; D gene uncertain. CDR3 length: 13 residues. Germline CDR1 and CDR2: SGHRS and YFSETQ. V lost 4 bases and J 3 bases, leaving 10 bases between the germline ends. The CDR3 DNA is TGCGCCAGCAGCCCGGGGAGGGACACTGAAGCTTTCTTT. It yields the protein CASSPGRDTEAFF.

This clone was observed a few times. The chain carries TRBV25-1 and TRBJ1-2, with D unresolved. This CDR3 has 14 residues. V was pared by 3 bases and J by 8 bases, with 16 bases between. From germline, CDR1 is MGHDK and CDR2 SYGVNS. CDR3 protein: CASSDSPGLGGYTF. The CDR3 bases are TGTGCCAGCAGTGATTCCCCGGGGTTGGGGGGCTACACCTTC.

The chain carries TRBV10-3 and TRBJ2-1; D might be TRBD2 (6 bases). This CDR3 is 12 amino acids long. Per the germline V gene, CDR1 is ENHRY and CDR2 is SYGVKD. As DNA, the CDR3 is TGTTCTCAAGGAGGGACGCAGAATGAGCAGTTCTTC. Encoded protein: CSQGGTQNEQFF.

This chain uses TRBV7-9 with TRBJ1-4, with TRBD1 matching 8 bases. V trimming: 3 bases; J trimming: 8 bases; junction bases outside the gene matches: 11. CDR3 length: 16 residues. Germline V CDR1 and CDR2: SEHNR, FQNEAQ (reference sequence). The CDR3: CASSFTGQGGREKLFF. In DNA form, the CDR3 reads TGTGCCAGCAGCTTTACCGGACAGGGAGGGAGGGAAAAACTGTTTTTT.

This chain connects TRBV6-5 to TRBJ1-3, with a possible D match to TRBD1 (5 bases). The CDR3 has 13 amino acids. CDR1 is MNHEY and CDR2 is SVGAGI in the germline V gene. As DNA, the CDR3 is TGTGCGACAGCTGACATCTCTGGAAACACCATATATTTT. Its translation: CATADISGNTIYF.

The chain combines TRBV20-1 with TRBJ2-1; 11 bases match TRBD2. Losses at the gene ends were 6 bases for V and 7 bases for J; bases not matched to a gene: 5. The germline gives CDR1 DFQATT, CDR2 SNEGSKA (reference sequence). CDR3 length: 13 residues. The CDR3 DNA reads as TGCAGTGCGAGTAGCGGGGGGGCAAATGAGCAGTTCTTC. This sequence encodes CSASSGGANEQFF.

This chain links TRBV5-4 with TRBJ1-1, with D possibly TRBD1 on 5 matching bases. Trimming took off 4 bases at V and 2 bases at J, with 12 bases between the two ends. Germline loops: CDR1 SGHNT, CDR2 YYREEE (reference sequence). This CDR3 has 14 amino acids. CDR3 region: CASSPGGANTEAFF. As DNA, the CDR3 is TGTGCCAGCAGCCCGGGCGGGGCTAACACTGAAGCTTTCTTT.